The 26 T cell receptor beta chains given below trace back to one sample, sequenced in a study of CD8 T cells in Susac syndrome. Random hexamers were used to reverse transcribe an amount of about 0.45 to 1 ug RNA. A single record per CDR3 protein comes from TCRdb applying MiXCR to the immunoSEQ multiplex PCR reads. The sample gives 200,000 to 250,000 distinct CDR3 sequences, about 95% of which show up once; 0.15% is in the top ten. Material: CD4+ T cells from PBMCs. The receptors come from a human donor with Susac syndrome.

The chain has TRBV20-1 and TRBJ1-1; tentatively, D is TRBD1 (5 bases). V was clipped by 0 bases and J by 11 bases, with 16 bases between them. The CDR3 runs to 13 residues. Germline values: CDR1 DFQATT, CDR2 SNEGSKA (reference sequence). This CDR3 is CSARDPGVPGAFF. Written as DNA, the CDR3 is TGCAGTGCTAGAGATCCGGGGGTCCCTGGCGCTTTCTTT.

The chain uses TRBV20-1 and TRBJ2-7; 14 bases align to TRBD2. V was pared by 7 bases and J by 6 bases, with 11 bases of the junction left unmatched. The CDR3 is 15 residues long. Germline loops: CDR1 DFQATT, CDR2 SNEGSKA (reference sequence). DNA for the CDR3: TGCAGTGGGACTAGCGGGGGGCCCGTGAGTCTCGAGCAGTACTTC. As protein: CSGTSGGPVSLEQYF.

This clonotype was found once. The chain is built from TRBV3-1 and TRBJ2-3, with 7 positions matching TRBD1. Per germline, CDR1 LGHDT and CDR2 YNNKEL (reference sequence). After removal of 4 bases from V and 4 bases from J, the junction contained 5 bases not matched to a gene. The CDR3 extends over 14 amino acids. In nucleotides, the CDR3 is TGTGCCAGCAGCCCGTTCGACAGGGCAGATACGCAGTATTTT. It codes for CASSPFDRADTQYF.

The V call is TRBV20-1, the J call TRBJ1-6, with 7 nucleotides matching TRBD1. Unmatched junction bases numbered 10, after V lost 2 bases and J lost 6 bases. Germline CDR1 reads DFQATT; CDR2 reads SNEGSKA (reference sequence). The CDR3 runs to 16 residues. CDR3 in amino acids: CSARPLDREGNSPLHF. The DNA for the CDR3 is TGCAGTGCTAGACCATTAGACAGGGAAGGTAATTCACCCCTCCACTTT.

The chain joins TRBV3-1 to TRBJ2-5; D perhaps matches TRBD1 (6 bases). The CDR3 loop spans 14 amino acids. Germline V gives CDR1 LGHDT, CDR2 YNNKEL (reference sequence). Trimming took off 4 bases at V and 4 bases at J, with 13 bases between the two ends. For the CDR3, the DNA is TGTGCCAGCAGCCCGACAGGTACTGGAGAGACCCAGTACTTC. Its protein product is CASSPTGTGETQYF.

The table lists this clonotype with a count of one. CDR3 nucleotide sequence: TGCAGTGCTAGAGATGGGGGGGCTAGGAATGAAAAACTGTTTTTT. Amino acids: CSARDGGARNEKLFF. The chain uses TRBV20-1 and TRBJ1-4, with D possibly being TRBD1 (6 bases). Trimming took 0 bases from V and 5 from J, leaving 13 bases between them. Germline CDR1 DFQATT, CDR2 SNEGSKA (reference sequence). This CDR3 has 15 residues.

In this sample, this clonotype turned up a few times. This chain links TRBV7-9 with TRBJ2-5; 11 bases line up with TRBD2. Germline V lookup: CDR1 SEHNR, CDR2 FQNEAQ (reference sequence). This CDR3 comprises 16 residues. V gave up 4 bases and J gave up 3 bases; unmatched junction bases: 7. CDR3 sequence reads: CASSSPLAGGKETQYF. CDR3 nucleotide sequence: TGTGCCAGCAGCTCCCCTTTAGCGGGGGGGAAAGAGACCCAGTACTTC.

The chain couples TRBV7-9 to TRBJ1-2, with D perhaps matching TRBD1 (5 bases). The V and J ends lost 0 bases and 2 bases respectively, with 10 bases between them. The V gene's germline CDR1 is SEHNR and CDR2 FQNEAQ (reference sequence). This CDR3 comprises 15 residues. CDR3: CASSLATEGNYGYTF. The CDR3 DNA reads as TGTGCCAGCAGCTTAGCAACGGAGGGGAACTATGGCTACACCTTC.

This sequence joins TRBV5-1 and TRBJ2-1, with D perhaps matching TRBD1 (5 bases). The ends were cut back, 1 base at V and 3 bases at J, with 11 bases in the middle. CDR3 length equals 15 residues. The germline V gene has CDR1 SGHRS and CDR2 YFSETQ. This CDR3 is CASSLSTGIYNEQFF. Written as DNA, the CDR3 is TGCGCCAGCAGCTTGTCTACAGGAATCTACAATGAGCAGTTCTTC. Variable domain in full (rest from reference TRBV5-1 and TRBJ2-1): KAGVTQTPRYLIKTRGQQVTLSCSPISGHRSVSWYQQTPGQGLQFLFEYFSETQRNKGNFPGRFSGRQFSNSRSEMNVSTLELGDSALYLCASSLSTGIYNEQFFGPGTRLTVL.

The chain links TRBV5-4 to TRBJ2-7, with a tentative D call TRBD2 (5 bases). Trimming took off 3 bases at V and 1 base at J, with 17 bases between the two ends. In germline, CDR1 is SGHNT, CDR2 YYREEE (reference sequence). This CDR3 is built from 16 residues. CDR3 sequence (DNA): TGTGCCAGCAGCTACCTGCGGGCAGAGAAGTCCTACGAGCAGTACTTC. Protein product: CASSYLRAEKSYEQYF. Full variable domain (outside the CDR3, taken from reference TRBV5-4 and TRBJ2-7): ETGVTQSPTHLIKTRGQQVTLRCSSQSGHNTVSWYQQALGQGPQFIFQYYREEENGRGNFPPRFSGLQFPNYSSELNVNALELDDSALYLCASSYLRAEKSYEQYFGPGTRLTVT.

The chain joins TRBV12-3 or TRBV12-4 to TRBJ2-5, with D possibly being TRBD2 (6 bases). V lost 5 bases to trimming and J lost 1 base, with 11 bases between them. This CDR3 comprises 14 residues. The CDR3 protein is CASSPHGGQETQYF. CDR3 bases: TGTGCCAGCAGTCCCCACGGGGGCCAAGAGACCCAGTACTTC.

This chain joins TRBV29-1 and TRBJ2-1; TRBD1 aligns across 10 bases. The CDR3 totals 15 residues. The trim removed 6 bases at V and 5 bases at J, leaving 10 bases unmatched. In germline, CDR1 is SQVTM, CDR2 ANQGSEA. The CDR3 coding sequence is TGCAGCGTCCCCCGCGACAGGGGGCTTAACAATGAGCAGTTCTTC. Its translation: CSVPRDRGLNNEQFF.

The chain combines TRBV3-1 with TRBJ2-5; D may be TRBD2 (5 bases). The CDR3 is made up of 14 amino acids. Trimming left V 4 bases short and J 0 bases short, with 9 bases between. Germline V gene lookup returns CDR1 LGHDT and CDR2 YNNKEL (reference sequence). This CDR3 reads CASSLSGNQETQYF. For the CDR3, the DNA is TGTGCCAGCAGCCTCTCCGGGAACCAAGAGACCCAGTACTTC.

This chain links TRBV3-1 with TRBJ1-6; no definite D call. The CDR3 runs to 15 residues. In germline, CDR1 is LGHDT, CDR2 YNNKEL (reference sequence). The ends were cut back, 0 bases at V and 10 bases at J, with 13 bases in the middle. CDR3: CASSQDFSSGSPLHF. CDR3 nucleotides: TGTGCCAGCAGCCAAGATTTCTCGAGCGGGTCACCCCTCCACTTT.

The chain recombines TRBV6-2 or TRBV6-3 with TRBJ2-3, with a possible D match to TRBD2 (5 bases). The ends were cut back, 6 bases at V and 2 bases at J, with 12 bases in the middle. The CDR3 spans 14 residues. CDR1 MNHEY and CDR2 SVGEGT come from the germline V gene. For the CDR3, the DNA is TGTGCCAGCAGCTCCTCGGGGTTCACAGATACGCAGTATTTT. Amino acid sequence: CASSSSGFTDTQYF.

The CDR3 DNA follows: TGTGCCAGCAGTGCAGGACGGGTAAGAGAAGCTTTCTTT. It codes for CASSAGRVREAFF. This chain links TRBV6-5 with TRBJ1-1, with D unresolved. V lost 5 bases and J lost 8, with 15 bases in between. The CDR3 is 13 residues long. Germline values: CDR1 MNHEY, CDR2 SVGAGI.

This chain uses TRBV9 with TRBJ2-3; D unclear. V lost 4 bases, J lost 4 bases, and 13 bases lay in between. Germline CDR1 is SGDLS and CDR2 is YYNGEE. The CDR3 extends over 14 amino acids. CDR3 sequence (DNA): TGTGCCAGCAGCTCCCCCTTTCAGGCAGATACGCAGTATTTT. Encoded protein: CASSSPFQADTQYF.

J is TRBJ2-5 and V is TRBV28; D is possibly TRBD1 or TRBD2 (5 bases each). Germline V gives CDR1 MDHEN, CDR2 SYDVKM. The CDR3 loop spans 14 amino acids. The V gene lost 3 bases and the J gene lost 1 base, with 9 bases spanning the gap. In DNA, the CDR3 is TGTGCCAGCAGTTTGTCCGGGACCCAAGAGACCCAGTACTTC. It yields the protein CASSLSGTQETQYF.

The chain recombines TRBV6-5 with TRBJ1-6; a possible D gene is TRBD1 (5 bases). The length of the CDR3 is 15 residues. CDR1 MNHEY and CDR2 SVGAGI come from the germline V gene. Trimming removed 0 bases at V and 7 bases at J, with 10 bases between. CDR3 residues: CASSYSAGPNSPLHF. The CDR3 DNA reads TGTGCCAGCAGTTACTCAGCGGGGCCGAATTCACCCCTCCACTTT.

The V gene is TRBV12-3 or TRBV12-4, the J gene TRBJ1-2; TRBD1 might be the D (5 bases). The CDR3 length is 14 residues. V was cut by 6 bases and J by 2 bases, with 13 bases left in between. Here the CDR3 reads CASSSNRGNYGYTF. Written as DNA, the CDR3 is TGTGCCAGCAGCTCTAACCGGGGGAACTATGGCTACACCTTC.

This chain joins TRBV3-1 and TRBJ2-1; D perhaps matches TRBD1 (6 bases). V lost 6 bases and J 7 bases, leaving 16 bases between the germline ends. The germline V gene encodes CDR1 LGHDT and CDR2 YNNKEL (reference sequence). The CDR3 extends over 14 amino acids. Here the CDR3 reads CASSPNTGWNEQFF. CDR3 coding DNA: TGTGCCAGCAGTCCAAATACAGGGTGGAATGAGCAGTTCTTC.

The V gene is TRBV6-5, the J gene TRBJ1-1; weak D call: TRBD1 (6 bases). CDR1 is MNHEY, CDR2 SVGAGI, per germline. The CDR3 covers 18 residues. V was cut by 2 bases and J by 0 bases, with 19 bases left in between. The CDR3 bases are TGTGCCAGCAGTTACACCAAGCTGCCGGGACACCTGAACACTGAAGCTTTCTTT. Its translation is CASSYTKLPGHLNTEAFF.

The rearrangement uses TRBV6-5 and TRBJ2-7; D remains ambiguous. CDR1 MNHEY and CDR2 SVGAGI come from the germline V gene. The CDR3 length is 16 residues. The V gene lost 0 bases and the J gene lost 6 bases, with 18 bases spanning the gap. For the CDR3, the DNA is TGTGCCAGCAGTTACTCGGGTAGGGCCCTCTTACTCGAGCAGTACTTC. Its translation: CASSYSGRALLLEQYF.

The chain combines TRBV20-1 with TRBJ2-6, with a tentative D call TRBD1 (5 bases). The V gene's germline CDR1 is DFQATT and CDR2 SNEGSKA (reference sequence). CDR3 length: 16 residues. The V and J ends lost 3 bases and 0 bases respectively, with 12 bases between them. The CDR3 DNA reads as TGCAGTGCTAGGGATGACAGTTCCTCTGGGGCCAACGTCCTGACTTTC. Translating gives CSARDDSSSGANVLTF.

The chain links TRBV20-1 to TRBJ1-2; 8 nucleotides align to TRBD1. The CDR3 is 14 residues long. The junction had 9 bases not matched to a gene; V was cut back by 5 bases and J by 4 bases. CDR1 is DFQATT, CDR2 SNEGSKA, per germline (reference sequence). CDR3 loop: CSAFGTGEAYGYTF. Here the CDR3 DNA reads TGCAGTGCTTTTGGGACAGGAGAGGCCTATGGCTACACCTTC.

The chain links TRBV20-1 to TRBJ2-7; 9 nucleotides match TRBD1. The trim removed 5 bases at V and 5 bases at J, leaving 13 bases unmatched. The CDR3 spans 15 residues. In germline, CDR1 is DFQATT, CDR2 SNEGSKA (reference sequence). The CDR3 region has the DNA TGCAGTGCTCCGAACCAACAGGGGGCTGTAGACGAGCAGTACTTC. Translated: CSAPNQQGAVDEQYF.